A selection of T cell receptor beta chains follows, all from one sample in a study of T cells in Graves' hyperthyroidism and ophthalmopathy. TCRdb independently ran MiXCR on the multiplex PCR reads; one entry per CDR3 protein. The sample consists of about 290,000 distinct CDR3 sequences, about 14% of them appearing once. Input material: blood. The receptor source for this set is a woman aged 25 to 45 with Graves' hyperthyroidism that later progressed to Graves' ophthalmopathy. The CDR3 runs from the conserved cysteine through the conserved F or W. The D gene is left open where the match is weak. The listing skips clone size in some rows; elsewhere it reads once, few, many or a size class.

D: TRBD1
size: few
V: TRBV24-1
J: TRBJ1-5
DNA: TGTGCCACCAGTGAAAGTGACAGGGGTTGGAATCAGCCCCAGCATTTT
CDR3: CATSESDRGWNQPQHF

D: TRBD1
size: .
V: TRBV10-3
J: TRBJ1-2
DNA: TGTGCCATCAGTGAGTCTTCAGGGGGCGGCTATGGCTACACCTTC
CDR3: CAISESSGGGYGYTF

D: .
size: .
V: TRBV4-1
J: TRBJ2-7
DNA: TGCGCCAGCAGCCAGTCCCCATCCTACGAGCAGTACTTC
CDR3: CASSQSPSYEQYF

D: .
size: few
V: TRBV7-8
J: TRBJ2-1
DNA: TGTGCCAGCAGCTTTAGCGTAAATGAGCAGTTCTTC
CDR3: CASSFSVNEQFF

D: TRBD1
size: many
V: TRBV6-5
J: TRBJ1-2
DNA: TGTGCCAGCAGTTACTCGGCAACAGGGGCCACTAACTATGGCTACACCTTC
CDR3: CASSYSATGATNYGYTF

D: .
size: few
V: TRBV6-1
J: TRBJ1-1
DNA: TGTGCCTGCAGTAGACAGAACATGAACACTGAAGCTTTCTTT
CDR3: CACSRQNMNTEAFF

D: TRBD2
size: many
V: TRBV7-9
J: TRBJ2-7
DNA: TGTGCCAGCAGCTCGGGACTAGCGGGAAACGAGCAGTACTTC
CDR3: CASSSGLAGNEQYF

D: .
size: many
V: TRBV7-9
J: TRBJ2-7
DNA: TGTGCCAGCAGCTCTCCGACCGTCTATGCGGACTCCTACGAGCAGTACTTC
CDR3: CASSSPTVYADSYEQYF

D: TRBD1
size: many
V: TRBV24-1
J: TRBJ2-2
DNA: TGTGCCACCAGTGACCTCCGGACAGGGAACACCGGGGAGCTGTTTTTT
CDR3: CATSDLRTGNTGELFF

D: .
size: many
V: TRBV20-1
J: TRBJ1-5
DNA: TGCAGTGCTAGAGAAAATCTTGGGGGTCGGCCCCAGCATTTT
CDR3: CSARENLGGRPQHF

D: .
size: .
V: TRBV28
J: TRBJ2-2
DNA: TGTGCCAGCAGTTTATATACAAAGAACACCGGGGAGCTGTTTTTT
CDR3: CASSLYTKNTGELFF

D: TRBD2
size: many
V: TRBV29-1
J: TRBJ2-1
DNA: TGCAGCGTTTCTGGGACTAGCGGAAAATACAATGAGCAGTTCTTC
CDR3: CSVSGTSGKYNEQFF

D: .
size: .
V: TRBV6-5
J: TRBJ1-1
DNA: TGTGCCAGCAGTTACTCGATGGGTTATGCGGCTGAAGCTTTCTTT
CDR3: CASSYSMGYAAEAFF

D: .
size: many
V: TRBV19
J: TRBJ1-5
DNA: TGTGCCAGTAGTGATCAGGGAGGCCAGCCCCAGCATTTT
CDR3: CASSDQGGQPQHF

D: TRBD1
size: many
V: TRBV11-2
J: TRBJ1-5
DNA: TGTGCCAGCAGCTTCGCGGACAGGGCACCGATCTCGGCCCAGCATTTT
CDR3: CASSFADRAPISAQHF

D: TRBD2
size: few
V: TRBV7-6
J: TRBJ2-2
DNA: TGTGCCAGCAGCTGGGAGACTAGCGGAAACACCGGGGAGCTGTTTTTT
CDR3: CASSWETSGNTGELFF

D: TRBD2
size: few
V: TRBV7-8
J: TRBJ2-6
DNA: TGTGCCAGCAGCTTAGAGTCGGCGGGAGTTTACTCTGGGGCCAACGTCCTGACTTTC
CDR3: CASSLESAGVYSGANVLTF

D: .
size: many
V: TRBV28
J: TRBJ2-3
DNA: TGTGCCAGCAGCACAGGGTTGACAGATACGCAGTATTTT
CDR3: CASSTGLTDTQYF

D: .
size: many
V: TRBV5-1
J: TRBJ1-4
DNA: TGCGCCAGCAGCTTGTGGGGATTGGGTGAAAAACTGTTTTTT
CDR3: CASSLWGLGEKLFF

D: .
size: many
V: TRBV7-2
J: TRBJ2-5
DNA: TGTGCCAGCAGCTTAGAGCCGGCCGCGACCCAGTACTTC
CDR3: CASSLEPAATQYF

D: TRBD2
size: many
V: TRBV28
J: TRBJ2-7
DNA: TGTGCCAGCAGTTGGAGTAGCGGGAGCGACGAGCAGTACTTC
CDR3: CASSWSSGSDEQYF

D: .
size: many
V: TRBV30
J: TRBJ2-1
DNA: TGTGCCTCCCAACTAGTACGCTCCTACAATGAGCAGTTCTTC
CDR3: CASQLVRSYNEQFF

D: TRBD1
size: .
V: TRBV7-9
J: TRBJ2-6
DNA: TGTGCCAGCAGCTTAATAGGGACAGGGGGCTCTGGGGCCAACGTCCTGACTTTC
CDR3: CASSLIGTGGSGANVLTF

D: .
size: few
V: TRBV5-1
J: TRBJ2-4
DNA: TGCGCCAGCAGCCCAAACCTGCAGGGAGTTCAGTACTTC
CDR3: CASSPNLQGVQYF

D: .
size: .
V: TRBV9
J: TRBJ2-1
DNA: TGTGCCAGCAGCTCACGCTCAGGGCATGAGCAGTTCTTC
CDR3: CASSSRSGHEQFF

D: .
size: many
V: TRBV29-1
J: TRBJ2-4
DNA: TGCAGCGTTGAGACGCGAAACATTCAGTACTTC
CDR3: CSVETRNIQYF

D: .
size: few
V: TRBV6-5
J: TRBJ2-1
DNA: TGTGCCAGCAGTTACGCCCAGAACAATGAGCAGTTCTTC
CDR3: CASSYAQNNEQFF

D: .
size: .
V: TRBV24-1
J: TRBJ1-2
DNA: TGTGCCACCAGTGACGCAAGAGGGACCTCTGACTACACCTTC
CDR3: CATSDARGTSDYTF

D: .
size: many
V: TRBV2
J: TRBJ2-5
DNA: TGTGCCGGGGACAAAATCAGGCAGGTGACCCAGTACTTC
CDR3: CAGDKIRQVTQYF

D: .
size: few
V: TRBV27
J: TRBJ1-1
DNA: TGTGCCAGCAGTTTATTTTGGGGGGGCATGAACACTGAAGCTTTCTTT
CDR3: CASSLFWGGMNTEAFF

D: .
size: many
V: TRBV6-2/TRBV6-3
J: TRBJ2-3
DNA: TGTGCCAGCAGGCTACTGGATTTCACAGATACGCAGTATTTT
CDR3: CASRLLDFTDTQYF

D: TRBD1
size: many
V: TRBV6-6
J: TRBJ2-5
DNA: TGTGCCAGCAGTTACGCATCGCCAGTGGGACAGAAAGTTTGGGAGACCCAGTACTTC
CDR3: CASSYASPVGQKVWETQYF

D: TRBD1
size: few
V: TRBV5-1
J: TRBJ2-1
DNA: TGCGCCAGGGGGCAGGGGGTCCCGAGCTCCTACAATGAGCAGTTCTTC
CDR3: CARGQGVPSSYNEQFF

D: .
size: many
V: TRBV5-1
J: TRBJ2-7
DNA: TGCGCCAGCAGCTTGGGGCGGGGTAATTCGTTTGAGCAGTACTTC
CDR3: CASSLGRGNSFEQYF

D: .
size: many
V: TRBV7-2
J: TRBJ2-6
DNA: TGTGCCAGCAGCTTAGAGGGGACCTCTGGGGCCAACGTCCTGACTTTC
CDR3: CASSLEGTSGANVLTF

D: .
size: .
V: TRBV19
J: TRBJ1-3
DNA: TGTGCCAGTAGTACGACCCGGGACAGAAACACCATATATTTT
CDR3: CASSTTRDRNTIYF

D: TRBD1
size: .
V: TRBV7-3
J: TRBJ1-1
DNA: TGTGCCAGCAGCTTAAGGGGGACAGTGGGCGCCGGGAACACTGAAGCTTTCTTT
CDR3: CASSLRGTVGAGNTEAFF

D: .
size: many
V: TRBV7-2
J: TRBJ2-7
DNA: TGTGCCAGCAGCTTGCAGCGGACCCAGCCCCACGAGCAGTACTTC
CDR3: CASSLQRTQPHEQYF

D: .
size: .
V: TRBV7-9
J: TRBJ1-4
DNA: TGTGCCAGCAGCTTGGTGTCTATGAGTGAAAAACTGTTTTTT
CDR3: CASSLVSMSEKLFF

D: TRBD1
size: many
V: TRBV20-1
J: TRBJ1-5
DNA: TGCAGTGCTAGTCTTTGGGGACAGAGCAATCAGCCCCAGCATTTT
CDR3: CSASLWGQSNQPQHF

D: .
size: many
V: TRBV18
J: TRBJ2-2
DNA: TGTGCCAGCTCACCACGAGTGGGAACGAACACCGGGGAGCTGTTTTTT
CDR3: CASSPRVGTNTGELFF

D: TRBD2
size: many
V: TRBV7-9
J: TRBJ2-2
DNA: TGTGCCCCGGGGGGAGCTGCGAACACCGGGGAGCTGTTTTTT
CDR3: CAPGGAANTGELFF

D: .
size: many
V: TRBV3-1
J: TRBJ2-3
DNA: TGTGCCAGCAGCCGAGACTATCTCTGGGATACGCAGTATTTT
CDR3: CASSRDYLWDTQYF